This TCR beta chain was obtained from a study of PD-1 blockade in mismatch repair-deficient tumors. The CDR3 has 16 amino acids. V lost 3 bases and J lost 5; bases outside the gene matches: 8. Germline-derived CDR1 and CDR2 are SGHVS and FQNEAQ. Profiled with immunoSEQ multiplex PCR; TCRdb holds only in-frame clones, not every one. The table has over 100,000 clones, roughly 80% seen once. The receptor was isolated from an adult with mismatch repair-deficient cancer. The chain is built from TRBV7-8 and TRBJ2-5, with 11 bases aligning to TRBD2. Sequenced material: peripheral blood, taken around 60 weeks after starting pembrolizumab. The CDR3, as DNA: TGTGCCAGCAGCTTTCGCCTAGCGGGAGGTAGGGAGACCCAGTACTTC. It translates to CASSFRLAGGRETQYF.